The sequence of this TCR beta chain was determined in a study of CD8 T cells in Susac syndrome. TCR beta sequencing was performed on blood CD8+ and CD4+ T cells. CD8+ and CD4+ T cells were negatively isolated; TEMRA cells were FACS-enriched. General study results and limits: The study recognized that the number of individuals in its TCR sequencing and HLA analysis was relatively small.

This CDR3 is 15 amino acids long. Germline V gene sequence: CDR1 SNHLY, CDR2 FYNNEI. V shed 0 bases and J shed 9 bases, with 12 bases lying between them. Random hexamers primed reverse transcription of 0.5 to 1 ug RNA. The amplification used immunoSEQ multiplex PCR on TCR beta CDR3; it spanned 54 Vbeta and 13 Jbeta. TCRdb reprocessed the immunoSEQ multiplex PCR reads via MiXCR and lists one record per CDR3 protein. The sample has about 180,000 distinct CDR3 sequences, approximately 94% seen once. With respect to this clonotype: Its antigen is still unknown.

J is TRBJ1-6 and V is TRBV2, with D possibly being TRBD1 (6 bases). This receptor was identified in a human donor with multiple sclerosis. Sequencing input: CD4+ T cells from PBMCs. CDR3 residues: CASSEAGGWVSPLHF. CDR3 nucleotides: TGTGCCAGCAGTGAAGCTGGGGGCTGGGTTTCACCCCTCCACTTT.